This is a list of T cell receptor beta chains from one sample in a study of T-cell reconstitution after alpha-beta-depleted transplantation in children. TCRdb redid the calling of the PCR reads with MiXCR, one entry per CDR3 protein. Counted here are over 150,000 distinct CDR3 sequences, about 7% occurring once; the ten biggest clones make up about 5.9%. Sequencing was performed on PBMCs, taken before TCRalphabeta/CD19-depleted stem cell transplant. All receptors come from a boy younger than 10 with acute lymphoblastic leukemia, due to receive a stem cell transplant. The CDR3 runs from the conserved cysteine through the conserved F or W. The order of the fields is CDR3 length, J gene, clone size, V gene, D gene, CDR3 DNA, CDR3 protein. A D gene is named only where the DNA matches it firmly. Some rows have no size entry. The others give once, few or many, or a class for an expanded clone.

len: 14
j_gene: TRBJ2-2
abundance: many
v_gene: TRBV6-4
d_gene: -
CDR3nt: TGTGCCAGCAGTGGGACGGAAAACACCGGGGAGCTGTTTTTT
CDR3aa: CASSGTENTGELFF

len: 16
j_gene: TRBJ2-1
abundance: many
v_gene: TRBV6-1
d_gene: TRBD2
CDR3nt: TGTGCCAGCAGTCAAACTAGCGGGATGGGGGGGTATGAGCAGTTCTTC
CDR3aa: CASSQTSGMGGYEQFF

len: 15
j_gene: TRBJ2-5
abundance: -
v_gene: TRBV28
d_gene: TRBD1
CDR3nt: TGTGCCAGCAGTTCGCTACAGGGGGCGGGGGAGACCCAGTACTTC
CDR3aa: CASSSLQGAGETQYF

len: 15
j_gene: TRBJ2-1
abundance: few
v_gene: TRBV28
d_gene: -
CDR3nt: TGTGCCAGCAGTGAACAGGGGGGGGACTACAATGAGCAGTTCTTC
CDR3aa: CASSEQGGDYNEQFF

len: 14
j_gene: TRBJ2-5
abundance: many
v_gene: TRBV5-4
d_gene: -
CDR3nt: TGTGCCAGCAGCTTGGTTGACAGCCAAGAGACCCAGTACTTC
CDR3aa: CASSLVDSQETQYF

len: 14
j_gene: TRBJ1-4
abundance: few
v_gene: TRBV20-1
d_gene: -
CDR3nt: TGCAGTGCTAGTTCCCGTCTGCCTAATGAAAAACTGTTTTTT
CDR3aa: CSASSRLPNEKLFF

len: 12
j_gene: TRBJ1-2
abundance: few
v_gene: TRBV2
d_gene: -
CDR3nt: TGTGCCAGCAGTGTCCAAAACTATGGCTACACCTTC
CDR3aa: CASSVQNYGYTF

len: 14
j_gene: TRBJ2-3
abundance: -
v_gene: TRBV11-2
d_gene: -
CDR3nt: TGTGCCAGCAGCTTCGCTAGGGCCCCAGATACGCAGTATTTT
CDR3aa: CASSFARAPDTQYF

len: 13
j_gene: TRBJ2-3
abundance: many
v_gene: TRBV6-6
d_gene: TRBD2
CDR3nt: TGTGCCAGCACGACTAGCGGGAGAGATACGCAGTATTTT
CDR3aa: CASTTSGRDTQYF

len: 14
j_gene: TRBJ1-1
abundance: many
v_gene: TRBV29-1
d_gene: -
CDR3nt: TGCAGCGTTCAACTGGAAAGGGGGAACACTGAAGCTTTCTTT
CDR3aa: CSVQLERGNTEAFF

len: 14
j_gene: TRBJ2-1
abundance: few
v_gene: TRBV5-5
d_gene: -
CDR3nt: TGTGCCAGCAGCTTAACTAGTTCTAACAATGAGCAGTTCTTC
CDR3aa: CASSLTSSNNEQFF

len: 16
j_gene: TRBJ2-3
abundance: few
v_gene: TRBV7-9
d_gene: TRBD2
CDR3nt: TGTGCCAGCAGCCTGAGAGCGGGAGGGTTCACAGATACGCAGTATTTT
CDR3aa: CASSLRAGGFTDTQYF

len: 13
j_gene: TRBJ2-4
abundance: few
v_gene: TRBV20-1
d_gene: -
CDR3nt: TGCAGTGCTAGAGATCGCGACCTGAACATTCAGTACTTC
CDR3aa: CSARDRDLNIQYF

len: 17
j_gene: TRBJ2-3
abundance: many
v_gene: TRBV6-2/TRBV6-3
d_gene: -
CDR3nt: TGTGCCAGCAGTTACGATCTAGCTTCGGCTAGCACAGATACGCAGTATTTT
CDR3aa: CASSYDLASASTDTQYF

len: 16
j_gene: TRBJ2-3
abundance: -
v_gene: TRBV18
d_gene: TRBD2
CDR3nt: TGTGCCAGCTCACCTCAACTAGCGGGTCACACAGATACGCAGTATTTT
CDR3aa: CASSPQLAGHTDTQYF

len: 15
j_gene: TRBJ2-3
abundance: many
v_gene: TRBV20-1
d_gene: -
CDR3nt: TGCAGTGCTAGGGAGCTACCCCCGTCGGGAGATACGCAGTATTTT
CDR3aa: CSARELPPSGDTQYF

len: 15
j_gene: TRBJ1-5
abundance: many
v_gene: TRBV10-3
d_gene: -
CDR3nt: TGTGCCATCAGTGAGGGGTTGGAGGGCAATCAGCCCCAGCATTTT
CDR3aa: CAISEGLEGNQPQHF

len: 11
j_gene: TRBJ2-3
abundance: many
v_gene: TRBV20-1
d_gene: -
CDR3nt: TGCAGTGCCCCGACTAAACATACGCAGTATTTT
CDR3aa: CSAPTKHTQYF

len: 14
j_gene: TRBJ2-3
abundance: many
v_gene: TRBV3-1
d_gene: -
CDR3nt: TGTGCCAGCAGCCGTTCGACGTACACAGATACGCAGTATTTT
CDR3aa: CASSRSTYTDTQYF

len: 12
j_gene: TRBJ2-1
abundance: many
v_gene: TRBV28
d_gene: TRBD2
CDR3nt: TGTGCCGCAAAGCGGGGGGATAGTGAGCAGTTCTTC
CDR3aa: CAAKRGDSEQFF